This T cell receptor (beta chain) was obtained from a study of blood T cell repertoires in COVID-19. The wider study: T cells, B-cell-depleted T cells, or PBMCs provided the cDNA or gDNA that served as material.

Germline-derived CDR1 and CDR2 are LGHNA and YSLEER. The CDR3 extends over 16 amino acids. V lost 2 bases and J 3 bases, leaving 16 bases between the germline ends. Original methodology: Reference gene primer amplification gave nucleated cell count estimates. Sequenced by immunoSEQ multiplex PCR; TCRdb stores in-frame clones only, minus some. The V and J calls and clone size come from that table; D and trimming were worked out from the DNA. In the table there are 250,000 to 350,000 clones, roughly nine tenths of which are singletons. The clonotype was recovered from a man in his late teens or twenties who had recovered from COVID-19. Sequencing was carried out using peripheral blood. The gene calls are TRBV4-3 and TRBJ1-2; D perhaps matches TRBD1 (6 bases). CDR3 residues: CASSQTYREVDYGYTF. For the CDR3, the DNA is TGCGCCAGCAGCCAAACTTACAGGGAAGTTGACTATGGCTACACCTTC.